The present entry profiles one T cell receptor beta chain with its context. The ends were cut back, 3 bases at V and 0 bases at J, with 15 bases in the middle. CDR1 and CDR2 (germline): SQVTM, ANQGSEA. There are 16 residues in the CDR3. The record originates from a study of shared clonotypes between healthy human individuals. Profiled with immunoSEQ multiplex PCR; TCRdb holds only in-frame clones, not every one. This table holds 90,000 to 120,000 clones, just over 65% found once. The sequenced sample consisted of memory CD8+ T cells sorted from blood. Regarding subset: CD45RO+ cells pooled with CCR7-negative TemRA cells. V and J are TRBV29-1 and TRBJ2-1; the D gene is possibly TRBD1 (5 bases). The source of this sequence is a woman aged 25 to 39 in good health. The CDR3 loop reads CSVEEFQGTSYNEQFF. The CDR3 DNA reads TGCAGCGTTGAGGAATTCCAGGGCACCTCCTACAATGAGCAGTTCTTC.